This T cell receptor (beta chain) was sequenced for a study of blood T cell repertoires in COVID-19. As for the study in general: COVID-19 samples from acute and convalescent phases originated in the United States, Italy and Spain.

TCRdb keeps only in-frame clones here, not all; method: immunoSEQ multiplex PCR. The sample lists about 90,000 clones, roughly 80% occurring once. V was cut by 0 bases and J by 0 bases, with 11 bases left in between. Germline CDR1 reads LGHNA; CDR2 reads YSLEER. This CDR3 comprises 16 residues. The rearrangement joins TRBV4-3 to TRBJ2-5, with a weak D call TRBD2 (6 bases). Source material: peripheral blood. The sequence came from a man between 50 and 59 years old with acute or convalescent COVID-19. The CDR3 DNA sequence: TGCGCCAGCAGCCAAGATCTGGGGGGAAACCAAGAGACCCAGTACTTC. Its translation: CASSQDLGGNQETQYF.